These 24 T cell receptor beta chains originate from one sample sequenced in a study of blood T cell repertoires in COVID-19. This table comes from immunoSEQ multiplex PCR, and its TCRdb copy is limited to in-frame clones, with some not included. The table includes about 200,000 clones, roughly 90% detected once. Sequencing input: PBMCs or T cells enriched from blood (not recorded which). All receptors derive from a woman under 30 who had recovered from COVID-19.

This clone was seen a single time. The chain joins TRBV30 to TRBJ1-6, with 8 positions matching TRBD1. The CDR3 is made up of 12 amino acids. Germline loops: CDR1 GTSNPN, CDR2 SVGIG (reference sequence). V shed 5 bases and J 7 bases; nucleotides not matched to a gene: 1. The CDR3 region is CAWWTGNSPLHF. For the CDR3, the DNA is TGTGCCTGGTGGACAGGGAATTCACCCCTCCACTTT.

This chain connects TRBV7-9 to TRBJ2-1, with D possibly matching TRBD1 (6 bases). The V and J ends lost 4 bases and 2 bases respectively, with 15 bases between them. The CDR3 sequence is 16 residues long. The germline CDR1 and CDR2 sequences are SEHNR and FQNEAQ (reference sequence). The CDR3 here is CASSYNRAGAYNEQFF. The CDR3 DNA follows: TGTGCCAGCAGCTATAACAGGGCGGGCGCCTACAATGAGCAGTTCTTC.

V gene TRBV11-2 combines with J gene TRBJ1-1, with TRBD1 matching 9 bases. The J segment lost 3 bases and the V segment lost 0 bases, leaving 8 bases of the junction unmatched. The CDR3 runs 17 residues. The germline V gene has CDR1 SGHAT and CDR2 FQNNGV. CDR3 DNA sequence: TGTGCCAGCAGCTTAGAGGGGACAGGGTCTAGCCACACTGAAGCTTTCTTT. It encodes CASSLEGTGSSHTEAFF. Using reference TRBV11-2 and TRBJ1-1 for the parts outside the CDR3, the full variable domain is EAGVAQSPRYKIIEKRQSVAFWCNPISGHATLYWYQQILGQGPKLLIQFQNNGVVDDSQLPKDRFSAERLKGVDSTLKIQPAKLEDSAVYLCASSLEGTGSSHTEAFFGQGTRLTVV.

This chain joins TRBV5-1 and TRBJ2-2; D is undetermined. Germline values: CDR1 SGHRS, CDR2 YFSETQ. CDR3 size: 12 residues. The germline V and J ends were trimmed by 2 bases and 6 bases, with 5 bases remaining between them. CDR3 DNA sequence: TGCGCCAGCAGCTTCGAGGCCGGGGAGCTGTTTTTT. As protein: CASSFEAGELFF. The full variable domain, completed using reference TRBV5-1 and TRBJ2-2, is KAGVTQTPRYLIKTRGQQVTLSCSPISGHRSVSWYQQTPGQGLQFLFEYFSETQRNKGNFPGRFSGRQFSNSRSEMNVSTLELGDSALYLCASSFEAGELFFGEGSRLTVL.

The chain joins TRBV14 to TRBJ2-2; 7 bases map to TRBD2. Germline CDR1 SGHDN, CDR2 FVKESK. The CDR3 spans 16 residues. J gave up 1 base and V 4 bases, and 6 bases lay outside the gene matches. CDR3 sequence: CASSLLTSLNTGELFF. CDR3 sequence (DNA): TGTGCCAGCAGCCTCTTGACTAGCCTGAACACCGGGGAGCTGTTTTTT.

The chain couples TRBV4-1 to TRBJ2-1, with TRBD1 identical over 7 bases. Trimming at V came to 4 bases and at J to 5 bases, leaving 8 bases not matched to a gene. This CDR3 comprises 15 residues. Germline assignment: CDR1 MGHRA and CDR2 YSYEKL. The CDR3 nucleotides are TGCGCCAGCAGCCGGACAGGAGTTGAGAACAATGAGCAGTTCTTC. This gives the protein CASSRTGVENNEQFF.

The chain recombines TRBV5-8 with TRBJ1-5, with D perhaps matching TRBD1 (5 bases). There are 13 residues in the CDR3. The V gene's germline CDR1 is SGHTS and CDR2 YDEGEE. V lost 5 bases to trimming and J lost 4 bases, with 10 bases between them. CDR3 protein: CASRWEGNQPQHF. The CDR3, as DNA: TGTGCCAGCAGATGGGAGGGGAATCAGCCCCAGCATTTT.

The rearrangement links TRBV5-1 to TRBJ2-3, with TRBD1 identical over 8 bases. The ends lost 4 bases at V and 2 bases at J; junction bases unmatched: 6. This CDR3 spans 15 amino acids. Germline V gives CDR1 SGHRS, CDR2 YFSETQ. This chain's CDR3 is CASSATGDNTDTQYF. The CDR3 DNA follows: TGCGCCAGCAGCGCGACAGGGGATAACACAGATACGCAGTATTTT.

The V gene is TRBV5-1, the J gene TRBJ1-2, with 10 bases matching TRBD1. The CDR3 sequence is 16 residues long. V shed 0 bases and J 5 bases; nucleotides not matched to a gene: 7. CDR1 SGHRS and CDR2 YFSETQ come from the germline V gene. The CDR3 coding sequence is TGCGCCAGCAGCTTGGGAGCGGGACAGGGGAGTTATGGCTACACCTTC. Residues: CASSLGAGQGSYGYTF.

This clone occurred once. The chain is built from TRBV19 and TRBJ2-3, with D unclear. This CDR3 comprises 15 residues. The V gene lost 8 bases and the J gene lost 4 bases, with 19 bases spanning the gap. Germline lookup yields CDR1 LNHDA and CDR2 SQIVND (reference sequence). The CDR3 spells CASSSRDKSPDTQYF. DNA for the CDR3: TGTGCCAGTTCAAGCCGTGATAAGTCACCAGATACGCAGTATTTT.

The V gene is TRBV12-5, the J gene TRBJ1-5; the D gene is possibly TRBD1 (5 bases). CDR3 length: 12 residues. Germline CDR1 and CDR2: LGHNT and FRNRAP. Between the trimmed V and J ends, which lost 6 bases and 9 bases, there was a span of 12 bases. Written as DNA, the CDR3 is TGTGCTAGTGGCTCGGGGGGTGCGCCCCAGCATTTT. Translating gives CASGSGGAPQHF.

This clone showed up just once. V and J are TRBV5-1 and TRBJ1-5; no definite D call. Germline values: CDR1 SGHRS, CDR2 YFSETQ. Trimming shortened V by 7 bases and J by 1 base, and 15 bases separated the two germline ends. This CDR3 region has 15 residues. The CDR3 is CASRLGVQSNQPQHF. DNA of the CDR3: TGCGCCAGCCGCCTCGGGGTGCAAAGCAATCAGCCCCAGCATTTT.

The V call is TRBV14, the J call TRBJ1-5, with TRBD1 identical over 9 bases. CDR1 and CDR2 (germline): SGHDN, FVKESK. The CDR3 runs to 17 residues. Trimming cost V 3 bases and J 4 bases; bases outside gene matches: 10. The DNA for the CDR3 is TGTGCCAGCAGCCATCCCCGGGACAGGGCTGGTAATCAGCCCCAGCATTTT. Translated: CASSHPRDRAGNQPQHF.

The chain joins TRBV3-1 (or the pseudogene TRBV3-2) to TRBJ2-4; D may be TRBD1 (5 bases). Trimming pared 3 bases from V and 4 bases from J, leaving 10 bases between. This CDR3 is 14 amino acids long. Germline V gene data show CDR1 as LGHDT and CDR2 as YNNKEL (reference sequence). CDR3 nucleotide sequence: TGTGCCAGCAGCCATAATCGACAGAAAAACATTCAGTACTTC. Protein sequence: CASSHNRQKNIQYF.

This chain joins TRBV5-1 and TRBJ2-1; 11 bases map to TRBD2. Germline trimming cut 0 bases from V and 6 bases from J; bases unmatched to any gene: 5. This CDR3 spans 16 amino acids. CDR1 and CDR2 (germline): SGHRS, YFSETQ. CDR3 in amino acids: CASSLVTSGGLNEQFF. In nucleotides, the CDR3 is TGCGCCAGCAGCTTGGTAACTAGCGGGGGCCTCAATGAGCAGTTCTTC.

This chain connects TRBV28 to TRBJ1-2; 8 bases fit TRBD1. Germline loops: CDR1 MDHEN, CDR2 SYDVKM. V lost 6 bases and J lost 7; bases outside the gene matches: 16. CDR3 size: 16 residues. CDR3 DNA sequence: TGTGCCAGCAGGGCACAGGGGGTTAGAGGGGCGGGTGGCTACACCTTC. Translated: CASRAQGVRGAGGYTF.

CDR3 coding DNA: TGCGCCAGCAGCTCGAGCTATGGACTGCTGAACACTGAAGCTTTCTTT. Translation: CASSSSYGLLNTEAFF. This rearrangement joins TRBV5-1 to TRBJ1-1; the D is unclear. This CDR3 comprises 16 residues. Germline V gene sequence: CDR1 SGHRS, CDR2 YFSETQ. Trimming shortened V by 3 bases and J by 0 bases, and 15 bases separated the two germline ends.

This rearrangement joins TRBV6-5 to TRBJ2-7; 10 bases are a match to TRBD1. V was clipped by 8 bases and J by 3 bases; unmatched bases: 7. Per the germline V gene, CDR1 is MNHEY and CDR2 is SVGAGI. The CDR3 is made up of 14 amino acids. The CDR3 DNA reads TGTGCCAGCCAACCGAGGGACAGGGGCTACGAGCAGTACTTC. Translating it yields CASQPRDRGYEQYF.

The chain has TRBV25-1 and TRBJ1-1, with D possibly being TRBD1 (5 bases). V gave up 2 bases and J gave up 4 bases, with 11 bases separating them. Germline values: CDR1 MGHDK, CDR2 SYGVNS. CDR3 length equals 14 residues. CDR3 bases: TGTGCCAGCAGTGAAACGGGGGAGGTCACTGAAGCTTTCTTT. Its protein is CASSETGEVTEAFF.

This rearrangement joins TRBV2 to TRBJ2-2, with D perhaps TRBD2 (7 bases). Trimming took off 8 bases at V and 10 bases at J, with 26 bases between the two ends. This CDR3 comprises 16 residues. Germline values: CDR1 SNHLY, CDR2 FYNNEI. DNA of the CDR3: TGTGCCAGCCGCTGGGGGCAGGGGAGGGTTGATGCGGAGCTGTTTTTT. Its protein product is CASRWGQGRVDAELFF.

The chain combines TRBV4-1 with TRBJ1-4; TRBD1 matches at 8 bases. With V trimmed by 1 base and J by 10 bases, 11 bases remained unmatched. CDR1 and CDR2 from the germline V gene are MGHRA and YSYEKL. The CDR3 spans 16 residues. The CDR3 loop is CASSQVVGQGEGKLFF. The DNA of the CDR3 is TGCGCCAGCAGCCAAGTGGTAGGACAGGGCGAGGGAAAACTGTTTTTT.

The chain is built from TRBV27 and TRBJ1-2; a weak D match, TRBD1 (5 bases). Germline-derived CDR1 and CDR2 are MNHEY and SMNVEV (reference sequence). This CDR3 region has 14 residues. Deletions cut 3 bases from V and 4 bases from J, with 12 bases between. The CDR3 reads CASSFFQGAYGYTF. For the CDR3, the DNA is TGTGCCAGCAGTTTTTTTCAGGGTGCCTATGGCTACACCTTC.

The DNA of the CDR3 is TGTGCCAGCAGCCGGACAGAAATTAATTCACCCCTCCACTTT. The encoded protein is CASSRTEINSPLHF. The chain has TRBV2 and TRBJ1-6, with D possibly being TRBD1 (6 bases). This CDR3 region has 14 residues. The V gene's germline CDR1 is SNHLY and CDR2 FYNNEI. Trimming removed 6 bases at V and 6 bases at J, with 12 bases between.

Here the CDR3 DNA reads TGTGCCATCAGTGTCGGCCGAAACAGGAGCAATCAGCCCCAGCATTTT. Amino acid sequence: CAISVGRNRSNQPQHF. V usage is TRBV10-3 and J usage is TRBJ1-5; a possible D gene is TRBD1 (5 bases). The germline V gene has CDR1 ENHRY and CDR2 SYGVKD. The CDR3 loop spans 16 amino acids. V lost 4 bases, J lost 1 base, and 14 bases lay in between.